This T cell receptor beta chain appears in the sequencing data of a study of blood T cell repertoires in COVID-19. The overall study: COVID-19 samples, acute and convalescent, were from the United States, Italy and Spain. Nucleic acid was either cDNA or gDNA, and it came from T cells, B-cell-depleted T cells, or PBMCs.

The CDR3 length is 13 residues. The V end lost 7 bases, the J end lost 4 bases, and 8 bases lay between the germline ends. TCRdb keeps only in-frame clones here, not all; method: immunoSEQ multiplex PCR. This sample has approximately 100,000 clones, with roughly 80% found just once. This chain joins TRBV12-3 or TRBV12-4 and TRBJ2-6, with D unresolved. The source material was peripheral blood. The receptor was isolated from a woman over 75 with active or convalescent COVID-19. CDR3 loop: CASNINGANVLTF. In DNA, the CDR3 is TGTGCCAGCAACATAAACGGGGCCAACGTCCTGACTTTC.